These 24 T cell receptor beta chains were all obtained from the same sample, sequenced in a study of cytomegalovirus exposure and HLA in healthy donors. The PCR used 60 Vbeta and 13 Jbeta primers. The method was immunoSEQ multiplex PCR; TCRdb's version includes in-frame clones alone and lacks a portion of them. The table shows over 65,000 clones, with roughly 69% occurring only once. The specimen was PBMCs. The origin of the receptors is a woman aged 45-59 years in good health and CMV-seropositive.

The rearrangement uses TRBV7-9 and TRBJ2-3; 7 bases fit TRBD1. CDR1 is SEHNR and CDR2 is FQNEAQ in the germline V gene (reference sequence). V shed 2 bases, J shed 4 bases, and the junction held 9 bases outside the gene matches. The CDR3 runs 16 residues. CDR3 in DNA: TGTGCCAGCAGCTTAAGCCTTCAAACAGGGGCAGATACGCAGTATTTT. As protein: CASSLSLQTGADTQYF.

The CDR3 nucleotides are TGTGCCAGCAGCGATACCATGACACGGAACTCTGGAAACACCATATATTTT. This encodes CASSDTMTRNSGNTIYF. The J gene is TRBJ1-3, the V gene TRBV7-2; D remains ambiguous. Germline V gives CDR1 SGHTA, CDR2 FQGNSA. The CDR3 totals 17 residues. Deletions cut 5 bases from V and 0 bases from J, with 17 bases between.

This clone was seen a handful of times. The V gene is TRBV7-2, the J gene TRBJ1-2, with a possible D match to TRBD1 (5 bases). There are 13 residues in the CDR3. The V end was cut by 5 bases, the J end by 4 bases, with 11 bases between. Germline-derived CDR1 and CDR2 are SGHTA and FQGNSA. DNA for the CDR3: TGTGCCAGCAGCCGCTCAGGGATCTATGGCTACACCTTC. Translation: CASSRSGIYGYTF.

The rearrangement links TRBV5-6 to TRBJ2-3; 7 positions agree with TRBD1. CDR3 length equals 15 residues. CDR1 is SGHDT and CDR2 is YYEEEE in the germline V gene. V shed 7 bases and J 0 bases; nucleotides not matched to a gene: 8. The CDR3 sequence: CASSRGTRSTDTQYF. The CDR3 DNA follows: TGTGCCAGCTCCAGGGGGACCCGCAGCACAGATACGCAGTATTTT.

J is TRBJ1-3 and V is TRBV11-2, with D tentatively TRBD1 (6 bases). V was pared by 5 bases and J by 8 bases, with 13 bases between. CDR1 and CDR2 (germline): SGHAT, FQNNGV. This CDR3 has 13 residues. CDR3 amino acids: CASSRDRIDTIYF. The CDR3 DNA reads TGTGCCAGCAGCCGCGACAGGATAGACACCATATATTTT.

The rearrangement uses TRBV2 and TRBJ2-7; possible D gene TRBD1, 5 bases. Trimming took off 7 bases at V and 2 bases at J, with 15 bases between the two ends. In germline, CDR1 is SNHLY, CDR2 FYNNEI. The CDR3 is 14 amino acids. The CDR3 sequence: CASTLGRTAYEQYF. The CDR3 DNA is TGTGCCAGCACCTTGGGGCGGACCGCCTACGAGCAGTACTTC.

The table lists this clone with a few counts. CDR3 residues: CASRKSGGAYEQYF. DNA of the CDR3: TGTGCCAGCAGAAAGAGCGGGGGGGCCTACGAGCAGTACTTC. The chain joins TRBV11-2 to TRBJ2-7; 10 nucleotides match TRBD2. Losses at the gene ends were 6 bases for V and 2 bases for J; bases not matched to a gene: 4. CDR3 size: 14 residues. The germline V gene encodes CDR1 SGHAT and CDR2 FQNNGV.

The chain has TRBV11-3 and TRBJ2-7; possibly TRBD2 for D (6 bases). Germline V gene data show CDR1 as SGHNT and CDR2 as YENEEA. The CDR3 is 14 residues long. Trimming removed 7 bases from V and 3 bases from J, with 16 bases in between. The CDR3 sequence: CASMGRGGYYEQYV. The CDR3 bases are TGTGCCAGCATGGGCCGGGGAGGCTACTACGAGCAGTACGTC.

The chain carries TRBV28 and TRBJ2-5, with 7 nucleotides matching TRBD1. CDR1 is MDHEN, CDR2 SYDVKM, per germline. The CDR3 totals 12 residues. Trimming cost V 8 bases and J 4 bases; bases outside gene matches: 4. The CDR3 DNA is TGTGCCAGCGGACGACAGGGAGAGACCCAGTACTTC. Translated: CASGRQGETQYF.

In DNA form, the CDR3 reads TGCAGCGTAGGGGGACTAGCGACAGATACGCAGTATTTT. Its protein is CSVGGLATDTQYF. V and J are TRBV29-1 and TRBJ2-3, with 10 bases identical to TRBD2. Germline loops: CDR1 SQVTM, CDR2 ANQGSEA. V shed 6 bases, J shed 3 bases, and the junction held 3 bases outside the gene matches. The CDR3 contains 13 residues.

J is TRBJ2-2 and V is TRBV5-5; D might be TRBD2 (5 bases). Trimming pared 4 bases from V and 2 bases from J, leaving 12 bases between. This CDR3 contains 15 residues. CDR1 is SGHKS and CDR2 is YYEKEE in the germline V gene (reference sequence). The CDR3 DNA follows: TGTGCCAGCAGCCTGAGGGCCACTAACACCGGGGAGCTGTTTTTT. As protein: CASSLRATNTGELFF.

The DNA for the CDR3 is TGTGCCACCGCTCTCGCGGGCCACCGCGGGGAGACCCAGTACTTC. Translation: CATALAGHRGETQYF. The rearrangement joins TRBV15 to TRBJ2-5; weak D call: TRBD2 (5 bases). V was trimmed by 8 bases and J by 5 bases, leaving 21 bases between them. Germline-derived CDR1 and CDR2 are LNHNV and YYDKDF (reference sequence). The CDR3 covers 15 residues. Filled out from reference TRBV15 and TRBJ2-5, the complete variable domain reads DAMVIQNPRYQVTQFGKPVTLSCSQTLNHNVMYWYQQKSSQAPKLLFHYYDKDFNNEADTPDNFQSRRPNTSFCFLDIRSPGLGDTAMYLCATALAGHRGETQYFGPGTRLLVL.

The chain recombines TRBV15 with TRBJ2-7; D is perhaps TRBD1 (5 bases). Germline V gene data show CDR1 as LNHNV and CDR2 as YYDKDF (reference sequence). The ends were cut back, 0 bases at V and 5 bases at J, with 14 bases in the middle. There are 15 residues in the CDR3. The CDR3 nucleotides are TGTGCCACCAGCAGAGATCTAAGCAGGGCGAACGAGCAGTACTTC. Protein sequence: CATSRDLSRANEQYF.

The chain joins TRBV7-6 to TRBJ1-3; the D gene is possibly TRBD1 (6 bases). CDR1 and CDR2 from the germline V gene are SGHVS and FNYEAQ. Trimming removed 5 bases at V and 1 base at J, with 18 bases between. The CDR3 loop spans 17 amino acids. CDR3 nucleotide sequence: TGTGCCAGCAGCCCCTTAGGGGGAGCGCTTTCTGGAAACACCATATATTTT. Translating gives CASSPLGGALSGNTIYF.

The chain uses TRBV10-2 and TRBJ1-2; 7 bases align to TRBD1. The CDR3 spans 15 residues. V lost 7 bases to trimming and J lost 2 bases; unmatched junction nucleotides: 10. Germline V gives CDR1 WSHSY, CDR2 SAAADI. The CDR3 here is CASIGGQGVNYGYTF. DNA of the CDR3: TGCGCCAGCATAGGGGGGCAGGGGGTCAACTATGGCTACACCTTC.

CDR3 DNA sequence: TGTGCCAGTAGTTCTCAGGGCAGGACTGAAGCTTTCTTT. Translation: CASSSQGRTEAFF. V usage is TRBV19 and J usage is TRBJ1-1, with a tentative D call TRBD1 (5 bases). Trimming cost V 5 bases and J 5 bases, with 12 bases left between them. This CDR3 has 13 residues. Germline V CDR1 and CDR2: LNHDA, SQIVND (reference sequence).

The chain carries TRBV15 and TRBJ2-2; no definite D call. Germline V gene data show CDR1 as LNHNV and CDR2 as YYDKDF (reference sequence). The V gene lost 0 bases and the J gene lost 4 bases, with 18 bases spanning the gap. This CDR3 region has 18 residues. The CDR3 sequence is CATSRDQATLRGTGELFF. The CDR3 DNA is TGTGCCACCAGCAGAGATCAAGCGACTCTTCGTGGCACCGGGGAGCTGTTTTTT.

A note on this clone: One end of the junction is discordant with germline, which a read error may explain. The chain is built from TRBV7-9 and TRBJ2-7, with TRBD2 identical over 8 bases. The CDR3 loop spans 12 amino acids. Looked up from germline, CDR1 is SEHNR and CDR2 is FQNEAQ (reference sequence). The CDR3 sequence: CSSGTRPYEQYF. CDR3 coding DNA: TGTTCCAGCGGGACTAGGCCCTACGAGCAGTACTTC.

This clone was observed a few times. This rearrangement joins TRBV6-1 to TRBJ2-1; the D is unclear. The germline V gene encodes CDR1 MNHNS and CDR2 SASEGT. Trimming left V 2 bases short and J 9 bases short, with 8 bases between. CDR3 length equals 12 residues. The CDR3 protein is CASSERMSEQFF. CDR3 in DNA: TGTGCCAGCAGTGAAAGAATGAGTGAGCAGTTCTTC.

This clone was recorded a few times. The CDR3 protein is CASSPMAYPGANVLTF. The CDR3, as DNA: TGTGCCAGCAGCCCCATGGCATACCCTGGGGCCAACGTCCTGACTTTC. The rearrangement joins TRBV7-6 to TRBJ2-6; D is uncertain. The V gene lost 5 bases and the J gene lost 2 bases, with 13 bases spanning the gap. Per the germline V gene, CDR1 is SGHVS and CDR2 is FNYEAQ. CDR3 size: 16 residues.

This chain joins TRBV5-1 and TRBJ1-2; D is possibly TRBD1 (6 bases). Germline V lookup: CDR1 SGHRS, CDR2 YFSETQ. Trimming left V 0 bases short and J 8 bases short, with 17 bases between. There are 15 residues in the CDR3. The CDR3 spells CASSLAQSNRVGYTF. The CDR3 DNA sequence: TGCGCCAGCAGCTTGGCCCAGTCGAACAGGGTAGGCTACACCTTC.

Concerning this clone: An end of the junction differs from the germline gene, which may be a read error. The V gene is TRBV28, the J gene TRBJ2-5; 9 bases are shared with TRBD1. Germline V gene lookup returns CDR1 MDHEN and CDR2 SYDVKM. The CDR3 runs 17 residues. The CDR3 protein is CVSSLSRTGALGETQYF. DNA of the CDR3: TGTGTCAGCAGTTTATCTCGGACAGGGGCTTTAGGAGAGACCCAGTACTTC.

In its sample, this clone was seen a few times. This chain connects TRBV27 to TRBJ2-5; D uncertain. Trimming pared 2 bases from V and 1 base from J, leaving 8 bases between. The CDR3 sequence is 14 residues long. Germline CDR1 is MNHEY and CDR2 is SMNVEV (reference sequence). The CDR3, as DNA: TGTGCCAGCAGTTTAAGCGCCCTCCAAGAGACCCAGTACTTC. Translated: CASSLSALQETQYF.

V gene TRBV10-2 combines with J gene TRBJ2-5, with TRBD2 matching 12 bases. J gave up 0 bases and V 2 bases, and 7 bases lay outside the gene matches. The CDR3 covers 18 residues. Germline loops: CDR1 WSHSY, CDR2 SAAADI. In DNA form, the CDR3 reads TGCGCCAGCAGTGAGATGACTAGCGGGGGTATGTACCAAGAGACCCAGTACTTC. It encodes CASSEMTSGGMYQETQYF.